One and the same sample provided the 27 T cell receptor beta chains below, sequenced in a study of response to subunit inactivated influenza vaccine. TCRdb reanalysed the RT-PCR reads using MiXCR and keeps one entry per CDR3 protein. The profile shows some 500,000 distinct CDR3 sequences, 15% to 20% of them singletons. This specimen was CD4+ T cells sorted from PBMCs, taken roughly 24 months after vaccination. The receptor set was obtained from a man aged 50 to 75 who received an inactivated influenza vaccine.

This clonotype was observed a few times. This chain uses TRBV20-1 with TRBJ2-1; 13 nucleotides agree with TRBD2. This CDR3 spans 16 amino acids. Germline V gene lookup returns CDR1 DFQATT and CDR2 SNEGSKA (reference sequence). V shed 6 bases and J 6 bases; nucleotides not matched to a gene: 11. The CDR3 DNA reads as TGCAGTGCGGCTACTAGCGGGAGGGCCGTGGGCAATGAGCAGTTCTTC. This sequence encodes CSAATSGRAVGNEQFF.

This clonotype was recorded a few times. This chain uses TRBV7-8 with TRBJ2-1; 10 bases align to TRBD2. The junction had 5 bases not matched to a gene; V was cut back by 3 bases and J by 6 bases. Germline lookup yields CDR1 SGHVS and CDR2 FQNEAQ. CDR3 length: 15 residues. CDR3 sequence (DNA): TGTGCCAGCAGCTTGAGCGGGAGGGGTAGCAATGAGCAGTTCTTC. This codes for CASSLSGRGSNEQFF.

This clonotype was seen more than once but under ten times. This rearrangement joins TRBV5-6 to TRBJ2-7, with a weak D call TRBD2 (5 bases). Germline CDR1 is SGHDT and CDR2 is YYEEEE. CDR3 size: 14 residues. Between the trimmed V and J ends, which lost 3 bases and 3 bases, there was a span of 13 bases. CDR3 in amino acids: CASSSRGSDYEQYF. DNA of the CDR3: TGTGCCAGCAGCTCTCGGGGATCGGACTACGAGCAGTACTTC.

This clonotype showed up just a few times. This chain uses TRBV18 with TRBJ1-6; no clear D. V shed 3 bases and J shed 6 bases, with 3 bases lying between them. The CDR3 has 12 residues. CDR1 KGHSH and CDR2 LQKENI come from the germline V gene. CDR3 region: CASSPSNSPLHF. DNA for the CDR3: TGTGCCAGCTCACCGTCTAATTCACCCCTCCACTTT.

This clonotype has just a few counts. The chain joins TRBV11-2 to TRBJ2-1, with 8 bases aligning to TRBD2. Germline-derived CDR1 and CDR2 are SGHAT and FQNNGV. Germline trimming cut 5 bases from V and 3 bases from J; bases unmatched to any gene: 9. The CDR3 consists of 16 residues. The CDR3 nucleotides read TGTGCCAGCAGCAATACCGGGACTAGGAACTACAATGAGCAGTTCTTC. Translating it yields CASSNTGTRNYNEQFF. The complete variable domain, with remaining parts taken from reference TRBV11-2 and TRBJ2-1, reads EAGVAQSPRYKIIEKRQSVAFWCNPISGHATLYWYQQILGQGPKLLIQFQNNGVVDDSQLPKDRFSAERLKGVDSTLKIQPAKLEDSAVYLCASSNTGTRNYNEQFFGPGTRLTVL.

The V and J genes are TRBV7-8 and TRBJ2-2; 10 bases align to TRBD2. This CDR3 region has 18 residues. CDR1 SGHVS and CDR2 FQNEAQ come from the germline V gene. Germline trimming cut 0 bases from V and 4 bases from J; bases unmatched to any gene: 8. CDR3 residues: CASSLARVAGGVTGELFF. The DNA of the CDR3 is TGTGCCAGCAGCTTAGCGCGGGTAGCGGGGGGAGTCACCGGGGAGCTGTTTTTT.

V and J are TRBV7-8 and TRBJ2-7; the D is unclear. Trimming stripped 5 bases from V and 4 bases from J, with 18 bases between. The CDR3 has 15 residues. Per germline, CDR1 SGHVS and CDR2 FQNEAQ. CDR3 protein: CASSPLRTFGYEQYF. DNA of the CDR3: TGTGCCAGCAGCCCCCTTAGGACGTTTGGATACGAGCAGTACTTC.

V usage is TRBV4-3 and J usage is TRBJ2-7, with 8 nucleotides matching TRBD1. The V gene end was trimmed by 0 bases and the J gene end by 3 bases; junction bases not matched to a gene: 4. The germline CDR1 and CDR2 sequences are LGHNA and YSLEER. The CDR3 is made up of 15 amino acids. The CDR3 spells CASSQEWTGFYEQYF. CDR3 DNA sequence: TGCGCCAGCAGCCAAGAATGGACAGGGTTCTACGAGCAGTACTTC.

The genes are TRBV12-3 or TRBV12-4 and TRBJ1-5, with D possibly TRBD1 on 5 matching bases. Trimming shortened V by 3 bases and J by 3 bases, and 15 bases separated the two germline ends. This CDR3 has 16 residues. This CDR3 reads CASSLGVGPINQPQHF. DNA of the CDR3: TGTGCCAGCAGTTTGGGGGTGGGGCCTATCAATCAGCCCCAGCATTTT.

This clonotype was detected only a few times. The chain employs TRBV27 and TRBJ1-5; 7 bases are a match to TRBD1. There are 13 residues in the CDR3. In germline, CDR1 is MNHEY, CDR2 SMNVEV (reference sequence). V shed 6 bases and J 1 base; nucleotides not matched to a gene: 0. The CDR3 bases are TGTGCCAGCAGGACAGGGAGCAATCAGCCCCAGCATTTT. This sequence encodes CASRTGSNQPQHF.

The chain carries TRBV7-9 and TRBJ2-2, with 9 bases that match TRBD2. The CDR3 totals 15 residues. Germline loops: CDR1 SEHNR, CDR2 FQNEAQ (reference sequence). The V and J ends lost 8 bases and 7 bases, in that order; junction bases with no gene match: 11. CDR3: CASDGGGAYVGELFF. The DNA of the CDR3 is TGTGCCAGCGATGGCGGGGGGGCCTATGTCGGGGAGCTGTTTTTT.

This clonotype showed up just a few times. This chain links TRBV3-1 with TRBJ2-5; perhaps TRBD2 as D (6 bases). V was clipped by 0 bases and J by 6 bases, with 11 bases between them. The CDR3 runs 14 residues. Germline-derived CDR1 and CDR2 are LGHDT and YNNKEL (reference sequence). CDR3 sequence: CASSQEAGQKTQYF. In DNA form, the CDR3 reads TGTGCCAGCAGCCAAGAGGCGGGGCAAAAGACCCAGTACTTC.

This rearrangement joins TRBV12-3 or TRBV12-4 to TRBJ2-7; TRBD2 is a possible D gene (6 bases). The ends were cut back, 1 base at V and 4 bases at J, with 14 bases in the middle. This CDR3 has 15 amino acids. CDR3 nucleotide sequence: TGTGCCAGCAGTTTAGTTCGGGGGTATCGATACGAGCAGTACTTC. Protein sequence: CASSLVRGYRYEQYF.

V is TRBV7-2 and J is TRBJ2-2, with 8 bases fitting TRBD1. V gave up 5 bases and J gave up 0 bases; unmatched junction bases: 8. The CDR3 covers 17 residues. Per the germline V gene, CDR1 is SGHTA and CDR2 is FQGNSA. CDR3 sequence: CASSRGRGLANTGELFF. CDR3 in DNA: TGTGCCAGCAGCAGAGGCAGGGGGCTAGCGAACACCGGGGAGCTGTTTTTT.

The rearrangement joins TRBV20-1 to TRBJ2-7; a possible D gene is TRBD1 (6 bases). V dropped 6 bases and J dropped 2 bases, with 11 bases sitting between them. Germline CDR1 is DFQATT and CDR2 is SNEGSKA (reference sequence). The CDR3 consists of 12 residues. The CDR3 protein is CSAYGTPYEQYF. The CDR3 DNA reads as TGCAGTGCCTACGGGACACCCTACGAGCAGTACTTC.

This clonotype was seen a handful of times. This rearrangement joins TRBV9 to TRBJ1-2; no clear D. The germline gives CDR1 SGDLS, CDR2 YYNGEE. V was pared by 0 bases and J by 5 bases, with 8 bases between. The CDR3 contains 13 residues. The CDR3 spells CASSVVAGYGYTF. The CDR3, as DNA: TGTGCCAGCAGCGTAGTGGCGGGGTATGGCTACACCTTC.

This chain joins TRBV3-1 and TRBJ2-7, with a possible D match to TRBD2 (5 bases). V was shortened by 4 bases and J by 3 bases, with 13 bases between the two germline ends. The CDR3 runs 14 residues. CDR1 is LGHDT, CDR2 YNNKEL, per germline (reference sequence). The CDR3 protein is CASSRSVGIYEQYF. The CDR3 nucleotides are TGTGCCAGCAGCCGTAGCGTGGGTATCTACGAGCAGTACTTC.

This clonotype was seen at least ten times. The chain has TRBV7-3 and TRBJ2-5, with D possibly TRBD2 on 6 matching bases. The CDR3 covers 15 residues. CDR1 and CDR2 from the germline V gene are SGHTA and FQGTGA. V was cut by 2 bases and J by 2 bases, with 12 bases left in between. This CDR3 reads CASSLGGTSQETQYF. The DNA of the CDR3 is TGTGCCAGCAGCTTAGGCGGGACTTCTCAAGAGACCCAGTACTTC.

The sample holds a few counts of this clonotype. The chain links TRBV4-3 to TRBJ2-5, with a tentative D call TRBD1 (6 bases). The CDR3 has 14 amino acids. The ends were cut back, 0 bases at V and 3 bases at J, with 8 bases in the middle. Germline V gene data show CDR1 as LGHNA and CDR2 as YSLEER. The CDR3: CASSQDGQKETQYF. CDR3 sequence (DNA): TGCGCCAGCAGCCAAGACGGACAGAAAGAGACCCAGTACTTC.

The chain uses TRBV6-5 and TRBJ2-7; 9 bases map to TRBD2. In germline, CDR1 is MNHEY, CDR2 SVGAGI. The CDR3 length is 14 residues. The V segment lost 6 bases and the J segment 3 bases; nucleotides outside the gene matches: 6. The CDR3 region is CASRYSGGRYEQYF. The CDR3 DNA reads TGTGCCAGCAGATATAGCGGGGGTCGCTACGAGCAGTACTTC.

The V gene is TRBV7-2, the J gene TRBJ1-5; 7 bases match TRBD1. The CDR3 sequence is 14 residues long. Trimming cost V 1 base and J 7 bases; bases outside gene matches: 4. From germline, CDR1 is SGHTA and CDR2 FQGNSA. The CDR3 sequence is CASSLGGQFQPQHF. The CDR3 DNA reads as TGTGCCAGCAGCTTAGGGGGACAGTTCCAGCCCCAGCATTTT.

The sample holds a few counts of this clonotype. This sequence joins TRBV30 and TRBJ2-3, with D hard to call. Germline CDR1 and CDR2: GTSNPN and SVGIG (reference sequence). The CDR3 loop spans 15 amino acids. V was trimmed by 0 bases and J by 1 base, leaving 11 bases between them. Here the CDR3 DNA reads TGTGCCTGGAGTGTATTTAACAGTCGCACAGATACGCAGTATTTT. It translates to CAWSVFNSRTDTQYF. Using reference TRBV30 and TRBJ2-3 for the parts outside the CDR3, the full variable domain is SQTIHQWPATLVQPVGSPLSLECTVEGTSNPNLYWYRQAAGRGLQLLFYSVGIGQISSEVPQNLSASRPQDRQFILSSKKLLLSDSGFYLCAWSVFNSRTDTQYFGPGTRLTVL.

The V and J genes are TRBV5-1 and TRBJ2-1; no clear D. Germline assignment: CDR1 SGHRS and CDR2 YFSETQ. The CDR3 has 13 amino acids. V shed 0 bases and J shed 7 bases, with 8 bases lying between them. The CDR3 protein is CASSLDSLNEQFF. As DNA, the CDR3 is TGCGCCAGCAGCTTGGACAGTTTGAATGAGCAGTTCTTC.

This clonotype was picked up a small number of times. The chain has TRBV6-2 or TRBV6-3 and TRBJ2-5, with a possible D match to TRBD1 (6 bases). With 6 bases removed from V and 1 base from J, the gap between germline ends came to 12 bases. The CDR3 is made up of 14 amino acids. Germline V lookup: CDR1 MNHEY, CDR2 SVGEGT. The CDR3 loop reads CASSPDSTQETQYF. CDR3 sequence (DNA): TGTGCCAGCAGCCCGGACAGCACCCAAGAGACCCAGTACTTC.

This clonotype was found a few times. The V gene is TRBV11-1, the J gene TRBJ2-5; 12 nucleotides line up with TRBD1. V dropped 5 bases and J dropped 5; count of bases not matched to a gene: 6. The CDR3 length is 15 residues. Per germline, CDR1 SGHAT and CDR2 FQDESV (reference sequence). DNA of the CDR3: TGTGCCAGCAGCATGGGACAGGGGGCCTTTGAGACCCAGTACTTC. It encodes CASSMGQGAFETQYF.

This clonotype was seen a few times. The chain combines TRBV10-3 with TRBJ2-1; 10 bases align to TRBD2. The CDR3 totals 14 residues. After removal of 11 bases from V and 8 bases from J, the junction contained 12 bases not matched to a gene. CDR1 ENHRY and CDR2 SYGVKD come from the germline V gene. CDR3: CAARSGRMGDEQFF. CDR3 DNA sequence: TGTGCCGCACGTAGCGGGAGGATGGGGGATGAGCAGTTCTTC.

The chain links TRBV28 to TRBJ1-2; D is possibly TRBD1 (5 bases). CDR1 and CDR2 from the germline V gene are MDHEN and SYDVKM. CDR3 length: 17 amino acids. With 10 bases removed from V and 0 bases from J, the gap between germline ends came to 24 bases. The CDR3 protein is CATPRGGGIDSNYGYTF. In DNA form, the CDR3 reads TGTGCCACCCCGCGGGGCGGAGGGATCGATTCTAACTATGGCTACACCTTC.